These 14 T cell receptor beta chains originate from one sample sequenced in a study of blood T cell repertoires in COVID-19. Generated by immunoSEQ multiplex PCR, the TCRdb table keeps only in-frame clones and is missing some. Among fewer than 450,000 clones listed, around 90% were seen once. Specimen: PBMCs or T cells enriched from blood (not recorded which). Receptors were obtained from a woman in her 40s with acute COVID-19.

This chain uses TRBV2 with TRBJ1-6; 11 bases line up with TRBD1. The J segment lost 6 bases and the V segment lost 4 bases, leaving 8 bases of the junction unmatched. Germline V lookup: CDR1 SNHLY, CDR2 FYNNEI. This CDR3 contains 17 residues. This CDR3 is CASSAWTGGEGNSPLHF. CDR3 sequence (DNA): TGTGCCAGCAGTGCCTGGACAGGGGGCGAGGGTAATTCACCCCTCCACTTT.

This chain joins TRBV30 and TRBJ1-2, with D maybe TRBD1 (5 bases). The CDR3 extends over 14 amino acids. Germline-derived CDR1 and CDR2 are GTSNPN and SVGIG (reference sequence). Trimming stripped 4 bases from V and 2 bases from J, with 14 bases between. The CDR3 is CAWIVPGRNYGYTF. In DNA form, the CDR3 reads TGTGCCTGGATCGTCCCAGGGAGGAACTATGGCTACACCTTC.

The CDR3 loop reads CASSSGTVTEKLFF. The CDR3 coding sequence is TGTGCCAGCAGCTCTGGGACAGTAACTGAAAAACTGTTTTTT. The V and J genes are TRBV7-9 and TRBJ1-4; TRBD1 matches at 7 bases. In germline, CDR1 is SEHNR, CDR2 FQNEAQ (reference sequence). The length of the CDR3 is 14 residues. The V gene end was trimmed by 4 bases and the J gene end by 7 bases; junction bases not matched to a gene: 6. The full variable domain, its missing parts supplied by reference TRBV7-9 and TRBJ1-4, is DTGVSQNPRHKITKRGQNVTFRCDPISEHNRLYWYRQTLGQGPEFLTYFQNEAQLEKSRLLSDRFSAERPKGSFSTLEIQRTEQGDSAMYLCASSSGTVTEKLFFGSGTQLSVL.

V and J are TRBV10-2 and TRBJ2-1; weak D call: TRBD1 (5 bases). The CDR3 has 14 amino acids. Trimming took 2 bases from V and 0 from J, leaving 5 bases between them. The germline V gene encodes CDR1 WSHSY and CDR2 SAAADI. The CDR3 nucleotides are TGCGCCAGCAGTGAGGACAGCTCCTACAATGAGCAGTTCTTC. Protein: CASSEDSSYNEQFF.

The V gene is TRBV20-1, the J gene TRBJ1-1; D gene ambiguous. The CDR3 totals 11 residues. From germline, CDR1 is DFQATT and CDR2 SNEGSKA (reference sequence). Deletions cut 6 bases from V and 7 bases from J, with 12 bases between. The CDR3: CSALDAGEAFF. In nucleotides, the CDR3 is TGCAGTGCGTTGGACGCGGGTGAAGCTTTCTTT.

The genes are TRBV4-2 and TRBJ2-1; TRBD2 aligns across 10 bases. V shed 4 bases, J shed 5 bases, and the junction held 11 bases outside the gene matches. Looked up from germline, CDR1 is LGHNA and CDR2 is YNFKEQ. The CDR3 runs to 17 residues. The CDR3 DNA reads as TGTGCCAGCAGCCCAGCCCTGAGCGGGGGGGCCGACAATGAGCAGTTCTTC. Its protein is CASSPALSGGADNEQFF.

The DNA for the CDR3 is TGTGCCAGCAGCCTAACTAGTGCTTCCCCGGGGGAGCAGTACTTC. Its translation: CASSLTSASPGEQYF. The chain combines TRBV5-4 with TRBJ2-7; perhaps TRBD2 as D (5 bases). V gave up 4 bases and J gave up 7 bases, with 21 bases separating them. Germline-derived CDR1 and CDR2 are SGHNT and YYREEE (reference sequence). There are 15 residues in the CDR3. Together with reference TRBV5-4 and TRBJ2-7, the CDR3 gives the full variable domain: ETGVTQSPTHLIKTRGQQVTLRCSSQSGHNTVSWYQQALGQGPQFIFQYYREEENGRGNFPPRFSGLQFPNYSSELNVNALELDDSALYLCASSLTSASPGEQYFGPGTRLTVT.

For the CDR3, the DNA is TGCGCCAGCAGCAGGGGTTATGGCTACACCTTC. This sequence encodes CASSRGYGYTF. J is TRBJ1-2 and V is TRBV23-1; D perhaps matches TRBD1 (6 bases). TRBV23-1 has ORF status, its function being uncertain. This CDR3 is built from 11 residues. Trimming removed 6 bases from V and 5 bases from J, with 7 bases in between.

This clone was detected only a few times. The V gene is TRBV4-2, the J gene TRBJ2-1, with D possibly TRBD2 on 7 matching bases. V lost 0 bases and J 8 bases, leaving 17 bases between the germline ends. The CDR3 has 16 amino acids. The germline CDR1 and CDR2 sequences are LGHNA and YNFKEQ. DNA of the CDR3: TGTGCCAGCAGCCAAGATCCGGGGGGCTCTTTGGATGAGCAGTTCTTC. As protein: CASSQDPGGSLDEQFF.

The chain couples TRBV10-2 to TRBJ2-3; no reliable D call. V was trimmed by 3 bases and J by 3 bases, leaving 7 bases between them. Germline loops: CDR1 WSHSY, CDR2 SAAADI. The CDR3 totals 13 residues. The CDR3 DNA follows: TGCGCCAGCAGTGACAGGTTAACAGATACGCAGTATTTT. This codes for CASSDRLTDTQYF.

The gene calls are TRBV7-6 and TRBJ2-3, with a possible D match to TRBD2 (5 bases). V was clipped by 3 bases and J by 4 bases, with 8 bases between them. This CDR3 has 13 amino acids. CDR1 is SGHVS and CDR2 is FNYEAQ in the germline V gene. CDR3 nucleotides: TGTGCCAGCAGCTTTTTAGCGTCAGATACGCAGTATTTT. Its protein product is CASSFLASDTQYF.

The chain carries TRBV5-1 and TRBJ2-7; tentatively, D is TRBD1 (6 bases). This CDR3 comprises 15 residues. Deletions cut 4 bases from V and 5 bases from J, with 19 bases between. Per the germline V gene, CDR1 is SGHRS and CDR2 is YFSETQ. The CDR3 is CASSIAGTRIDEQYF. As DNA, the CDR3 is TGCGCCAGCAGCATAGCCGGGACACGGATCGACGAGCAGTACTTC. The full variable domain, rest sourced from reference TRBV5-1 and TRBJ2-7, is KAGVTQTPRYLIKTRGQQVTLSCSPISGHRSVSWYQQTPGQGLQFLFEYFSETQRNKGNFPGRFSGRQFSNSRSEMNVSTLELGDSALYLCASSIAGTRIDEQYFGPGTRLTVT.

J is TRBJ2-3 and V is TRBV5-4; 12 bases match TRBD2. Germline assignment: CDR1 SGHNT and CDR2 YYREEE (reference sequence). The CDR3 extends over 18 amino acids. V lost 4 bases and J lost 0; bases outside the gene matches: 9. The CDR3 sequence: CASSMGLAGDTSTDTQYF. As DNA, the CDR3 is TGTGCCAGCAGCATGGGACTAGCGGGTGATACTAGCACAGATACGCAGTATTTT.

This chain connects TRBV6-4 to TRBJ2-1, with 11 bases that match TRBD2. V was clipped by 6 bases and J by 2 bases; unmatched bases: 3. The CDR3 covers 15 residues. Germline V lookup: CDR1 MRHNA, CDR2 SNTAGT. The CDR3 DNA follows: TGTGCCAGCAGCGTACTAGCGGGGGCCTACAATGAGCAGTTCTTC. Translation gives CASSVLAGAYNEQFF.